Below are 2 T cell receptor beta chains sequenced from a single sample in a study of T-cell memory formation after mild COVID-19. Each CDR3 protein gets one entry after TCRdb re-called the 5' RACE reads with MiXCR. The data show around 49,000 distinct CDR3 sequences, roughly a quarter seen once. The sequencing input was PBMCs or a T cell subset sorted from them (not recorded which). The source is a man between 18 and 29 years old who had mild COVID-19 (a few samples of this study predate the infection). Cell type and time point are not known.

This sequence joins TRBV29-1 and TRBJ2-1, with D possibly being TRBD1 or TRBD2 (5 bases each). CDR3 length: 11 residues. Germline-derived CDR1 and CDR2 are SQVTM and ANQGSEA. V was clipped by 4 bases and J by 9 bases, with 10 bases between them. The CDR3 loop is CSVVRGVEQFF. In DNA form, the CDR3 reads TGCAGCGTTGTTAGAGGGGTTGAGCAGTTCTTC.

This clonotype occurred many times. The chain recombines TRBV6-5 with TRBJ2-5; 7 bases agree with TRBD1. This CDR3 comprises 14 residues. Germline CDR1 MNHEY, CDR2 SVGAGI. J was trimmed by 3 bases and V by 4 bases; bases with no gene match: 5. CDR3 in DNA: TGTGCCAGCAGTTTCGGACAGGAAGAAGAGACCCAGTACTTC. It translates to CASSFGQEEETQYF.